The 18 T cell receptor beta chains given below trace back to one sample, sequenced in a study of CD8 T cells in ankylosing spondylitis. In TCRdb, the 5' RACE reads were re-called with MiXCR into one record per CDR3 protein. Here the sample spans 150,000 to 200,000 distinct CDR3 sequences, 8.5% to 10% being singletons. The specimen sequenced was blood, either unsorted or a sorted T cell fraction (not recorded which). The receptors originated from a female donor with ankylosing spondylitis or in good health (not recorded which).

The chain couples TRBV11-2 to TRBJ2-1; D gene ambiguous. Trimming shortened V by 5 bases and J by 5 bases, and 13 bases separated the two germline ends. The germline V gene has CDR1 SGHAT and CDR2 FQNNGV. The CDR3 runs 14 residues. This chain's CDR3 is CASSLGPFNNEQFF. The CDR3 bases are TGTGCCAGCAGCCTCGGCCCCTTTAACAATGAGCAGTTCTTC.

This clonotype occurred a few times. V gene TRBV6-2 or TRBV6-3 combines with J gene TRBJ2-2; D possibly corresponds to TRBD1 (6 bases). The CDR3 spans 16 residues. The V end lost 2 bases, the J end lost 4 bases, and 14 bases lay between the germline ends. Germline values: CDR1 MNHEY, CDR2 SVGEGT. CDR3 amino acids: CASSYTLTGPTGELFF. The DNA of the CDR3 is TGTGCCAGCAGTTACACCCTAACAGGGCCCACCGGGGAGCTGTTTTTT.

This clonotype has a count of ten or more. This chain links TRBV19 with TRBJ2-5; TRBD1 is a possible D gene (6 bases). V lost 5 bases, J lost 1 base, and 14 bases lay in between. The CDR3 totals 15 residues. Looked up from germline, CDR1 is LNHDA and CDR2 is SQIVND (reference sequence). In nucleotides, the CDR3 is TGTGCCAGTAGTCCGTTAGGGGGTATCCAAGAGACCCAGTACTTC. It specifies CASSPLGGIQETQYF. Full variable domain (remainder filled in from reference TRBV19 and TRBJ2-5): DGGITQSPKYLFRKEGQNVTLSCEQNLNHDAMYWYRQDPGQGLRLIYYSQIVNDFQKGDIAEGYSVSREKKESFPLTVTSAQKNPTAFYLCASSPLGGIQETQYFGPGTRLLVL.

This clonotype was recorded many times. This rearrangement joins TRBV7-9 to TRBJ2-5; D is uncertain. Trimming shortened V by 2 bases and J by 1 base, and 5 bases separated the two germline ends. The length of the CDR3 is 13 residues. The germline gives CDR1 SEHNR, CDR2 FQNEAQ (reference sequence). The chain's CDR3 is CASSLRSQETQYF. The CDR3, as DNA: TGTGCCAGCAGCTTAAGATCCCAAGAGACCCAGTACTTC.

This clonotype was seen ten or more times. This rearrangement joins TRBV5-6 to TRBJ1-4, with 8 positions matching TRBD1. V lost 4 bases, J lost 1 base, and 3 bases stayed unmatched. The CDR3 is made up of 15 amino acids. The germline V gene has CDR1 SGHDT and CDR2 YYEEEE. CDR3: CASSAGQGTNEKLFF. DNA of the CDR3: TGTGCCAGCAGCGCCGGACAGGGAACTAATGAAAAACTGTTTTTT.

This clonotype was counted many times. The chain couples TRBV7-3 to TRBJ2-1; D might be TRBD1 (6 bases). The germline CDR1 and CDR2 sequences are SGHTA and FQGTGA. Trimming left V 0 bases short and J 9 bases short, with 9 bases between. This CDR3 spans 13 amino acids. Here the CDR3 DNA reads TGTGCCAGCAGCTTAACGGGGGCGGGTGAGCAGTTCTTC. Encoded protein: CASSLTGAGEQFF.

In its sample, this clonotype was seen a few times. The chain carries TRBV28 and TRBJ2-7, with D perhaps given as TRBD1 or TRBD2 (5 bases each). Looked up from germline, CDR1 is MDHEN and CDR2 is SYDVKM. The CDR3 has 13 residues. Trimming cost V 4 bases and J 3 bases, with 10 bases left between them. In DNA form, the CDR3 reads TGTGCCAGCAGTTCCGGGGCCCTCTACGAGCAGTACTTC. It codes for CASSSGALYEQYF.

This clonotype occurred a few times. CDR3 in amino acids: CASSKAGDETQYF. CDR3 nucleotide sequence: TGTGCCAGCAGTAAGGCAGGGGATGAGACCCAGTACTTC. This chain joins TRBV27 and TRBJ2-5; D perhaps matches TRBD1 (6 bases). The germline CDR1 and CDR2 sequences are MNHEY and SMNVEV (reference sequence). The CDR3 length is 13 residues. Trimming took off 5 bases at V and 5 bases at J, with 12 bases between the two ends.

The gene calls are TRBV9 and TRBJ2-3, with 9 bases fitting TRBD2. The germline gives CDR1 SGDLS, CDR2 YYNGEE. This CDR3 is 17 amino acids long. Unmatched junction bases numbered 11, after V lost 6 bases and J lost 0 bases. The CDR3 DNA reads TGTGCCAGCACCGCGGGGGGGTCTTTACCTAGCACAGATACGCAGTATTTT. Translating it yields CASTAGGSLPSTDTQYF. Filled out from reference TRBV9 and TRBJ2-3, the complete variable domain reads DSGVTQTPKHLITATGQRVTLRCSPRSGDLSVYWYQQSLDQGLQFLIQYYNGEERAKGNILERFSAQQFPDLHSELNLSSLELGDSALYFCASTAGGSLPSTDTQYFGPGTRLTVL.

This clonotype was observed a few times. V gene TRBV9 combines with J gene TRBJ2-7, with 9 bases lining up with TRBD1. The germline CDR1 and CDR2 sequences are SGDLS and YYNGEE. J lost 4 bases, V lost 2 bases, and 4 bases had no gene match. This CDR3 contains 14 residues. The CDR3: CASSVGTGNYEQYF. The CDR3 nucleotides are TGTGCCAGCAGCGTTGGGACAGGGAATTACGAGCAGTACTTC.

The rearrangement joins TRBV20-1 to TRBJ1-1, with D perhaps matching TRBD1 (6 bases). V dropped 3 bases and J dropped 1 base, with 12 bases sitting between them. There are 14 residues in the CDR3. CDR1 and CDR2 (germline): DFQATT, SNEGSKA (reference sequence). CDR3 DNA: TGCAGTGCTAGCAGACAGGTTGGGAACACTGAAGCTTTCTTT. Protein product: CSASRQVGNTEAFF.

This clonotype has only a few counts. This chain uses TRBV20-1 with TRBJ2-7; D might be TRBD2 (5 bases). Germline CDR1 is DFQATT and CDR2 is SNEGSKA (reference sequence). V was trimmed by 3 bases and J by 6 bases, leaving 9 bases between them. This CDR3 region has 11 residues. Written as DNA, the CDR3 is TGCAGTGCTAGGTTCACTAGCGAGCAGTACTTC. Protein product: CSARFTSEQYF.

This clonotype was seen more than once but under ten times. The rearrangement joins TRBV9 to TRBJ1-1; D is unclear. V was clipped by 0 bases and J by 3 bases, with 9 bases between them. Germline V gives CDR1 SGDLS, CDR2 YYNGEE. The CDR3 is 14 residues long. The CDR3 spells CASSVGFGDTEAFF. CDR3 nucleotide sequence: TGTGCCAGCAGCGTAGGATTTGGGGACACTGAAGCTTTCTTT.

Only a few counts were recorded for this clonotype. CDR3 in amino acids: CASLDGTGFNEQFF. The DNA for the CDR3 is TGTGCCAGCCTTGATGGGACAGGGTTTAATGAGCAGTTCTTC. The rearrangement uses TRBV5-5 and TRBJ2-1; 9 positions agree with TRBD1. V gave up 7 bases and J gave up 7 bases; unmatched junction bases: 9. Germline V gene sequence: CDR1 SGHKS, CDR2 YYEKEE (reference sequence). The CDR3 consists of 14 residues.

The chain joins TRBV20-1 to TRBJ2-7, with 7 bases matching TRBD2. Germline loops: CDR1 DFQATT, CDR2 SNEGSKA (reference sequence). Trimming took 0 bases from V and 4 from J; bases not matched to a gene: 6. The CDR3 has 14 residues. CDR3 sequence (DNA): TGCAGTGCTAGAGATGTGTCTAGCGGTTACGAGCAGTACTTC. This gives the protein CSARDVSSGYEQYF.

The sample holds many counts of this clonotype. The genes are TRBV10-2 and TRBJ2-2, with TRBD2 as a possible D gene (6 bases). The CDR3 loop spans 14 amino acids. The V end lost 8 bases, the J end lost 4 bases, and 14 bases lay between the germline ends. CDR1 and CDR2 (germline): WSHSY, SAAADI. CDR3 residues: CASVSGVTTGELFF. The CDR3 nucleotides are TGCGCCAGCGTCTCGGGGGTGACCACCGGGGAGCTGTTTTTT.

The CDR3 spells CASSDDRAGELFF. Here the CDR3 DNA reads TGTGCCAGCAGCGACGACAGGGCCGGGGAGCTGTTTTTT. The chain uses TRBV9 and TRBJ2-2, with 7 bases matching TRBD1. Trimming removed 3 bases from V and 6 bases from J; junction bases left unmatched: 2. CDR1 SGDLS and CDR2 YYNGEE come from the germline V gene. The CDR3 has 13 amino acids. The whole variable domain, remainder taken from reference TRBV9 and TRBJ2-2, is DSGVTQTPKHLITATGQRVTLRCSPRSGDLSVYWYQQSLDQGLQFLIQYYNGEERAKGNILERFSAQQFPDLHSELNLSSLELGDSALYFCASSDDRAGELFFGEGSRLTVL.

This clonotype was observed at least ten times. The CDR3 region has the DNA TGTGCCACCCGGGACGGCATGTCCTACGAGCAGTACTTC. It yields the protein CATRDGMSYEQYF. The chain uses TRBV12-3 or TRBV12-4 and TRBJ2-7; D could derive from TRBD1 or TRBD2 (5 bases each). The CDR3 covers 13 residues. V lost 10 bases and J 1 base, leaving 14 bases between the germline ends.